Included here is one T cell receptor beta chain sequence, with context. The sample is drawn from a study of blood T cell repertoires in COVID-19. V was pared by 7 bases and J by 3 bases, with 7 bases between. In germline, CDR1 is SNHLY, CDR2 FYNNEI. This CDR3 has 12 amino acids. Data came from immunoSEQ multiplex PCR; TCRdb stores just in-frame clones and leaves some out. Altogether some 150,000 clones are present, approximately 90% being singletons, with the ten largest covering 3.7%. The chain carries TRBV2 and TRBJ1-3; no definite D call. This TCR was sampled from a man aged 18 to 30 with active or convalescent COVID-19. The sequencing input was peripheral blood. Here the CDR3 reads CASNGVGNTIYF. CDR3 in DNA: TGTGCCAGCAACGGGGTTGGAAACACCATATATTTT.